This T cell receptor beta chain was observed in a study of cytomegalovirus exposure and HLA in healthy donors. The PCR ran on 60 Vbeta and 13 Jbeta primers. Produced via immunoSEQ multiplex PCR; TCRdb's table is partial and in-frame only. The top ten clones hold 22% of a sample with around 64,000 clones, roughly 74% of them seen once. Trimming stripped 4 bases from V and 5 bases from J, with 11 bases between. Germline V CDR1 and CDR2: SNHLY, FYNNEI. The CDR3 is 13 amino acids. The sequence derives from a woman in her twenties or thirties in good health and CMV-seropositive. Source material: PBMCs. The rearrangement joins TRBV2 to TRBJ1-1; no clear D gene. Written as DNA, the CDR3 is TGTGCCAGCAGTGTCGGAGGAGAGACTGAAGCTTTCTTT. Residues: CASSVGGETEAFF.